Listed below are T cell receptor beta chains from one sample, sequenced in a study of blood T cells in healthy people across ages. TCRdb re-analysed the 5' RACE reads in MiXCR, keeping a single row per CDR3 protein. Among 540,000 or so distinct CDR3 sequences, approximately 27% were seen once, and the ten largest hold 15% to 20%. The sample consisted of blood. Every receptor here comes from a woman in her 70s in good health. The CDR3 runs from the conserved cysteine through the conserved F or W. The D gene is left open where the match is weak. For some rows the clone size is stated as once, few or many, or as a class when expanded; others skip it.

TRBJ1-1 | . | many | TRBV20-1 | CSALDTSRPEAFF | TGCAGTGCGCTGGACACCTCTAGACCTGAAGCTTTCTTT
TRBJ2-3 | . | . | TRBV9 | CASSVLEQGPTDAQYF | TGTGCCAGCAGCGTTTTGGAGCAGGGTCCCACAGATGCGCAGTATTTT
TRBJ2-7 | . | . | TRBV11-2 | CASSLEWTPAYEQYF | TGTGCCAGCAGCTTAGAGTGGACTCCTGCCTACGAGCAGTACTTC
TRBJ1-2 | TRBD1 | . | TRBV4-2 | CASSHWDRNYGYTF | TGTGCCAGCAGCCACTGGGACAGAAACTATGGCTACACCTTC
TRBJ1-1 | . | few | TRBV7-3 | CASSVQENTEAFF | TGTGCCAGCAGCGTCCAGGAGAACACTGAAGCTTTCTTT
TRBJ2-5 | . | . | TRBV7-2 | CASNILGPETQYF | TGTGCCAGCAACATTTTGGGGCCGGAGACCCAGTACTTC
TRBJ2-5 | TRBD2 | . | TRBV7-2 | CASSWTSGGYNEQLF | TGTGCCAGCAGCTGGACTAGCGGGGGCTACAATGAGCAGCTCTTC
TRBJ2-1 | . | once | TRBV5-1 | CASRRRFVVGASYNEQFF | TGCGCCAGCAGACGGAGGTTTGTGGTGGGGGCCTCCTACAATGAGCAGTTCTTC
TRBJ2-7 | . | few | TRBV12-3/TRBV12-4 | CASSLSAGYYEQYF | TGTGCCAGCAGTTTATCGGCAGGCTACTACGAGCAGTACTTC
TRBJ2-5 | TRBD1 | . | TRBV11-2 | CASSQQLTGGRETQYF | TGTGCCAGCAGCCAACAGTTGACAGGGGGGCGCGAGACCCAGTACTTC
TRBJ1-2 | . | few | TRBV5-4 | CASSLDGGEGYTF | TGTGCCAGCAGCTTAGACGGGGGTGAGGGCTACACCTTC
TRBJ1-1 | . | few | TRBV30 | CAWSVGYTEAFF | TGTGCCTGGAGTGTGGGGTACACTGAAGCTTTCTTT
TRBJ1-2 | TRBD1 | . | TRBV7-3 | CASSSGQGDFDGYTF | TGTGCCAGCAGCTCGGGACAGGGCGACTTCGATGGCTACACCTTC
TRBJ2-3 | . | few | TRBV29-1 | CSGSRGSDTQYF | TGCAGCGGATCTAGAGGGTCAGATACGCAGTATTTT
TRBJ1-2 | . | . | TRBV3-1 | CASSQAAGSYGYTF | TGTGCCAGCAGCCAGGCGGCAGGGAGCTATGGCTACACCTTC
TRBJ2-3 | TRBD1 | . | TRBV6-6 | CASSETGGKVTDTQYF | TGTGCCAGCAGTGAGACAGGGGGCAAAGTAACAGATACGCAGTATTTT
TRBJ2-7 | . | . | TRBV5-5 | CASSLEAHSYEQYF | TGTGCCAGCAGCTTGGAGGCACACTCCTACGAGCAGTACTTC
TRBJ2-3 | TRBD1 | . | TRBV29-1 | CSVHGGQGSADTQYF | TGCAGCGTTCATGGGGGACAGGGGTCCGCAGATACGCAGTATTTT
TRBJ2-7 | . | few | TRBV20-1 | CSASDFSGPYTYEQYF | TGCAGTGCTAGCGATTTTAGCGGTCCTTATACCTACGAGCAGTACTTC
TRBJ1-4 | . | few | TRBV5-5 | CASSPRPLVGEKLFF | TGTGCCAGCAGCCCTCGACCTCTGGTGGGTGAAAAACTGTTTTTT
TRBJ2-7 | TRBD2 | . | TRBV6-5 | CASSSPGLAYEQYF | TGTGCCAGCAGTTCCCCGGGACTAGCCTACGAGCAGTACTTC
TRBJ2-1 | . | few | TRBV4-2 | CASSQGPDSYNEQFF | TGTGCCAGCAGCCAAGGTCCGGACAGTTACAATGAGCAGTTCTTC
TRBJ2-1 | TRBD2 | few | TRBV27 | CASSLWASGGYEQFF | TGTGCCAGCAGTTTATGGGCTAGCGGGGGTTATGAGCAGTTCTTC
TRBJ1-4 | . | few | TRBV5-1 | CASSRARAEKLFF | TGCGCCAGCAGCCGAGCAAGGGCGGAAAAACTGTTTTTT
TRBJ2-1 | . | few | TRBV21-1 | CASSKGDRDNEQFF | TGTGCCAGCAGCAAAGGGGACAGGGACAATGAGCAGTTCTTC
TRBJ2-3 | . | . | TRBV20-1 | CSASRQEATDTQYF | TGCAGTGCTAGCCGGCAGGAAGCCACAGATACGCAGTATTTT
TRBJ2-7 | TRBD1 | . | TRBV7-9 | CASSLTGDRSSYEQYF | TGTGCCAGCAGCCTCACCGGGGACAGATCGTCCTACGAGCAGTACTTC
TRBJ1-6 | . | . | TRBV7-8 | CASSLRTESSPLHF | TGTGCCAGCAGCTTACGGACGGAATCCTCACCCCTCCACTTT
TRBJ1-5 | . | . | TRBV12-3/TRBV12-4 | CASSYRDNQPQHF | TGTGCCAGCAGTTACCGGGATAATCAGCCCCAGCATTTT
TRBJ2-5 | . | . | TRBV7-2 | CASSLVRQKETQYF | TGTGCCAGCAGCTTAGTCCGGCAGAAAGAGACCCAGTACTTC
TRBJ2-5 | TRBD2 | . | TRBV20-1 | CSARESQRGHKETQYF | TGCAGTGCTAGAGAGAGCCAGCGGGGGCACAAAGAGACCCAGTACTTC
TRBJ1-5 | . | . | TRBV5-8 | CASSWGRTNQPQHF | TGTGCCAGCAGCTGGGGACGGACAAATCAGCCCCAGCATTTT
TRBJ2-1 | . | many | TRBV9 | CASSVTRISSYNEQFF | TGTGCCAGCAGCGTTACACGGATCTCCTCCTACAATGAGCAGTTCTTC
TRBJ1-1 | TRBD1 | . | TRBV11-2 | CASSLHRGGQGGGNEAFF | TGTGCCAGCAGCTTACATCGAGGAGGACAGGGAGGGGGTAACGAAGCTTTCTTT
TRBJ1-1 | . | . | TRBV20-1 | CSARVRWRAFF | TGCAGTGCTAGAGTGAGGTGGAGGGCTTTCTTT
TRBJ1-2 | TRBD1 | few | TRBV7-9 | CASSQGALGYTF | TGTGCCAGCAGCCAGGGGGCTCTCGGCTACACCTTC
TRBJ1-1 | TRBD1 | many | TRBV27 | CASSLRQGNTEAFF | TGTGCCAGCAGCCTTCGACAGGGGAACACTGAAGCTTTCTTT
TRBJ1-1 | . | many | TRBV20-1 | CSASGGRGRSEAFF | TGCAGTGCTAGTGGGGGCAGGGGTCGGAGTGAAGCTTTCTTT
TRBJ2-2 | TRBD1 | . | TRBV20-1 | CSAVQGARELFF | TGCAGTGCTGTACAGGGGGCGCGGGAGCTGTTTTTT
TRBJ2-5 | . | . | TRBV5-1 | CASTDPGQETQYF | TGCGCCAGCACCGACCCGGGCCAAGAGACCCAGTACTTC
TRBJ2-7 | TRBD1 | few | TRBV6-2/TRBV6-3 | CASSYALGQGIYEQYF | TGTGCCAGCAGTTACGCCCTTGGACAGGGAATCTACGAGCAGTACTTC
TRBJ2-2 | TRBD2 | few | TRBV15 | CATSRDKASGNTGELFF | TGTGCCACCAGCAGAGATAAGGCTAGCGGAAACACCGGGGAGCTGTTTTTT
TRBJ1-2 | . | . | TRBV7-6 | CASSAGTATNGYTF | TGTGCCAGCAGCGCCGGGACCGCAACCAACGGCTACACCTTC
TRBJ2-5 | TRBD2 | few | TRBV29-1 | CSVVRGSGGETQYF | TGCAGCGTTGTACGGGGGAGCGGGGGGGAGACCCAGTACTTC
TRBJ2-3 | TRBD1 | . | TRBV5-1 | CASSFDRAGDTQYF | TGCGCCAGCAGCTTTGACAGGGCCGGGGATACGCAGTATTTT
TRBJ2-5 | TRBD2 | . | TRBV7-2 | CASSLVRQGGAETQYF | TGTGCCAGCAGCTTAGTTCGCCAGGGAGGGGCCGAGACCCAGTACTTC
TRBJ1-4 | TRBD1 | once | TRBV18 | CASSPPRGTGGINEKLFF | TGTGCCAGCTCACCACCGCGAGGGACAGGGGGCATTAATGAAAAACTGTTTTTT
TRBJ1-2 | . | few | TRBV5-1 | CASSLTGLDGYTF | TGCGCCAGCAGCTTGACAGGGCTTGATGGCTACACCTTC
TRBJ1-1 | . | . | TRBV10-3 | CAISDGQPNTEAFF | TGTGCCATCAGTGACGGACAACCGAACACTGAAGCTTTCTTT